A single sample gave rise to the 28 T cell receptor beta chains below, sequenced in a study of PD-L1 blockade in urothelial cancer. Profiling relied on immunoSEQ multiplex PCR, and the TCRdb table lists in-frame clones only, not all of them. The profile shows approximately 2,300 clones, 37% of them singletons. The sequences come from tumor tissue, collected before atezolizumab (anti-PD-L1) treatment. Receptor source: a man aged 60-69 years with urothelial cancer.

This sequence joins TRBV19 and TRBJ1-2; D perhaps matches TRBD1 (5 bases). The CDR3 covers 15 residues. V lost 7 bases to trimming and J lost 5 bases, with 20 bases between them. Germline-derived CDR1 and CDR2 are LNHDA and SQIVND (reference sequence). CDR3 sequence: CASKAAGTNEYGYTF. The CDR3 DNA reads as TGTGCCAGTAAGGCCGCAGGGACTAACGAATATGGCTACACCTTC. The entire variable domain, with the rest obtained from reference TRBV19 and TRBJ1-2, is as follows: DGGITQSPKYLFRKEGQNVTLSCEQNLNHDAMYWYRQDPGQGLRLIYYSQIVNDFQKGDIAEGYSVSREKKESFPLTVTSAQKNPTAFYLCASKAAGTNEYGYTFGSGTRLTVV.

This clone counts as medium-sized. The rearrangement uses TRBV11-3 and TRBJ1-1, with TRBD1 matching 11 bases. Germline loops: CDR1 SGHNT, CDR2 YENEEA. This CDR3 has 15 amino acids. The ends lost 5 bases at V and 5 bases at J; junction bases unmatched: 7. The CDR3: CASSIGTGGRTEAFF. CDR3 sequence (DNA): TGTGCCAGCAGCATTGGGACAGGGGGGAGGACTGAAGCTTTCTTT.

V and J are TRBV14 and TRBJ2-7; 7 bases map to TRBD1. There are 18 residues in the CDR3. Germline trimming cut 0 bases from V and 0 bases from J; bases unmatched to any gene: 11. Per germline, CDR1 SGHDN and CDR2 FVKESK. For the CDR3, the DNA is TGTGCCAGCAGCCAAGATCAGGGACAGAATTCTAGCTCCTACGAGCAGTACTTC. Translating it yields CASSQDQGQNSSSYEQYF.

This clone was found once. The chain links TRBV30 to TRBJ2-3; 10 nucleotides match TRBD1. CDR1 is GTSNPN, CDR2 SVGIG, per germline (reference sequence). Trimming at V came to 2 bases and at J to 5 bases, leaving 19 bases not matched to a gene. CDR3 size: 19 residues. The CDR3 nucleotides read TGTGCCTGGAGTCCTACTTCGGAAACGACAGGGGGCGTTGGAGATACGCAGTATTTT. Amino acid sequence: CAWSPTSETTGGVGDTQYF.

This clone was seen only a few times. The chain joins TRBV11-3 to TRBJ1-4, with D uncertain. V was trimmed by 5 bases and J by 7 bases, leaving 14 bases between them. This CDR3 contains 14 residues. The germline V gene encodes CDR1 SGHNT and CDR2 YENEEA. CDR3 sequence (DNA): TGTGCCAGCAGCCCGGGAGACGGGGTTGAAAAACTGTTTTTT. Translating gives CASSPGDGVEKLFF.

This clone was seen a handful of times. The chain recombines TRBV11-3 with TRBJ1-1; 8 bases agree with TRBD1. Germline trimming cut 4 bases from V and 2 bases from J; bases unmatched to any gene: 6. This CDR3 has 15 amino acids. Germline V gene sequence: CDR1 SGHNT, CDR2 YENEEA. The CDR3 reads CASSSDRVFNTEAFF. The CDR3 nucleotides are TGTGCCAGCAGCTCGGACAGGGTATTTAACACTGAAGCTTTCTTT.

V gene TRBV28 combines with J gene TRBJ1-4; 8 bases are shared with TRBD1. This CDR3 region has 15 residues. V was clipped by 5 bases and J by 7 bases; unmatched bases: 9. Germline CDR1 is MDHEN and CDR2 is SYDVKM. The CDR3 DNA sequence: TGTGCCAGCAGTGCCGCCCAGGGGGCGCGTGAAAAACTGTTTTTT. It is translated as CASSAAQGAREKLFF.

The rearrangement links TRBV6-8 to TRBJ2-3, with 9 bases identical to TRBD1. From germline, CDR1 is MNHGY and CDR2 SAAAGT. With 2 bases clipped from V and 7 bases from J, the junction kept 10 bases outside the gene matches. The CDR3 extends over 16 amino acids. CDR3 loop: CASSYGGDRAWNTQYF. The CDR3 DNA reads TGTGCCAGCAGTTACGGTGGGGACAGGGCCTGGAATACGCAGTATTTT.

In its sample, this clone is large. V gene TRBV4-1 combines with J gene TRBJ2-3, with a possible D match to TRBD2 (6 bases). This CDR3 spans 16 amino acids. Trimming left V 4 bases short and J 1 base short, with 15 bases between. The germline gives CDR1 MGHRA, CDR2 YSYEKL. CDR3 sequence reads: CASSREVELGTDTQYF. CDR3 DNA: TGCGCCAGCAGCCGGGAGGTAGAGCTAGGCACAGATACGCAGTATTTT.

The chain couples TRBV18 to TRBJ1-2, with D unresolved. In germline, CDR1 is KGHSH, CDR2 LQKENI. Trimming shortened V by 3 bases and J by 4 bases, and 6 bases separated the two germline ends. The CDR3 totals 12 residues. The CDR3 DNA is TGTGCCAGCTCACCCGACGGCTATGGCTACACCTTC. Protein sequence: CASSPDGYGYTF.

By share, this clone counts as large. The chain has TRBV19 and TRBJ2-3; TRBD1 is a possible D gene (5 bases). Germline V lookup: CDR1 LNHDA, CDR2 SQIVND (reference sequence). This CDR3 region has 14 residues. V lost 4 bases, J lost 4 bases, and 12 bases lay in between. The DNA for the CDR3 is TGTGCCAGTAGTAGGGTTAAGGGGCCAGATACGCAGTATTTT. Translation: CASSRVKGPDTQYF.

By frequency in the sample, this clone is large. The chain combines TRBV11-3 with TRBJ1-2; 7 positions agree with TRBD1. CDR3 size: 15 residues. CDR1 is SGHNT, CDR2 YENEEA, per germline. J lost 6 bases, V lost 7 bases, and 14 bases had no gene match. CDR3 protein: CASIGFSGQANGYTF. For the CDR3, the DNA is TGTGCCAGCATTGGGTTTTCTGGACAGGCAAATGGCTACACCTTC.

The rearrangement links TRBV29-1 to TRBJ2-7; possible D gene TRBD2, 6 bases. The germline V gene encodes CDR1 SQVTM and CDR2 ANQGSEA. The CDR3 extends over 12 amino acids. The germline V and J ends were trimmed by 2 bases and 5 bases, with 10 bases remaining between them. CDR3: CSVEQGGNEQYF. The CDR3 DNA is TGCAGCGTTGAACAGGGCGGGAACGAGCAGTACTTC.

This clone was found a few times. This chain links TRBV6-8 with TRBJ2-7; D might be TRBD2 (5 bases). The V gene's germline CDR1 is MNHGY and CDR2 SAAAGT. Trimming stripped 2 bases from V and 4 bases from J, with 15 bases between. The CDR3 runs 15 residues. The CDR3 DNA follows: TGTGCCAGCAGTTACGTCCGGGATTTCCCTTACGAGCAGTACTTC. It specifies CASSYVRDFPYEQYF.

This clone is deemed medium-sized (0.01 to 0.1%). The chain couples TRBV11-3 to TRBJ2-3; D is unresolved. Germline V lookup: CDR1 SGHNT, CDR2 YENEEA. V shed 5 bases and J shed 4 bases, with 16 bases lying between them. This CDR3 comprises 15 residues. The CDR3 DNA reads TGTGCCAGCAGCCCTGCCATGGGGATCGCAGATACGCAGTATTTT. Amino acid sequence: CASSPAMGIADTQYF. The variable domain in full, completed from reference TRBV11-3 and TRBJ2-3, reads EAGVVQSPRYKIIEKKQPVAFWCNPISGHNTLYWYLQNLGQGPELLIRYENEEAVDDSQLPKDRFSAERLKGVDSTLKIQPAELGDSAVYLCASSPAMGIADTQYFGPGTRLTVL.

To note about this clone: The read includes an ambiguous or uncalled nucleotide; its amino acid is shown as X. The chain is built from TRBV19 and TRBJ2-5; possibly TRBD1 for D (6 bases). Germline lookup yields CDR1 LNHDA and CDR2 SQIVND (reference sequence). V was shortened by 3 bases and J by 6 bases, with 14 bases between the two germline ends. This CDR3 region has 14 residues. The chain's CDR3 is CASSMXQGSQTQYF. For the CDR3, the DNA is TGTGCCAGTAGTATGARCCAGGGGAGTCAGACCCAGTACTTC.

The J gene is TRBJ2-2, the V gene TRBV7-1; no reliable D call. Being an ORF, TRBV7-1 has a function that is uncertain. The CDR3 has 13 amino acids. V lost 4 bases and J lost 7, with 10 bases in between. Here the CDR3 DNA reads TGTGCCAGCAGCTTAAGTTCCAACGGGGAGCTGTTTTTT. The encoded protein is CASSLSSNGELFF.

The rearrangement links TRBV9 to TRBJ2-5; a possible D gene is TRBD2 (6 bases). V dropped 1 base and J dropped 4 bases, with 8 bases sitting between them. This CDR3 contains 13 residues. The germline gives CDR1 SGDLS, CDR2 YYNGEE. As DNA, the CDR3 is TGTGCCAGCAGCGTACGGGGGACAGAGACCCAGTACTTC. Its protein product is CASSVRGTETQYF.

The chain couples TRBV18 to TRBJ2-2, with D maybe TRBD1 (5 bases). V was shortened by 3 bases and J by 6 bases, with 8 bases between the two germline ends. The CDR3 covers 13 residues. Germline CDR1 reads KGHSH; CDR2 reads LQKENI. CDR3 loop: CASSPQGAGELFF. The CDR3 bases are TGTGCCAGCTCACCTCAGGGCGCCGGGGAGCTGTTTTTT.

The V gene is TRBV28, the J gene TRBJ1-2, with D perhaps TRBD1 (6 bases). CDR1 is MDHEN and CDR2 is SYDVKM in the germline V gene. Trimming removed 7 bases from V and 3 bases from J, with 21 bases in between. This CDR3 has 16 amino acids. This chain's CDR3 is CASTDYSPGADYGYTF. DNA for the CDR3: TGTGCCAGCACCGATTACTCGCCGGGGGCGGACTATGGCTACACCTTC.

The chain recombines TRBV14 with TRBJ2-4, with 7 bases lining up with TRBD1. The germline gives CDR1 SGHDN, CDR2 FVKESK. The CDR3 length is 13 residues. The trim removed 2 bases at V and 16 bases at J, leaving 11 bases unmatched. CDR3 residues: CASSQNLRDSIYF. The CDR3 region has the DNA TGTGCCAGCAGCCAAAACCTTAGGGACAGTATATACTTC.

This clone counts as large. The chain employs TRBV6-7 and TRBJ2-7; weak D call: TRBD2 (6 bases). TRBV6-7 is classed as an ORF, of uncertain function. This CDR3 is built from 11 residues. V was pared by 5 bases and J by 7 bases, with 9 bases between. The CDR3 DNA follows: TGTGCCAGCAGTATCAGCGGGGAGCAGTACTTC. Amino acids: CASSISGEQYF.

The sample holds a few counts of this clone. This CDR3 reads CASSLPTGAPNTGELFF. DNA of the CDR3: TGTGCCAGCAGCTTACCGACAGGGGCCCCGAACACCGGGGAGCTGTTTTTT. The chain recombines TRBV11-3 with TRBJ2-2, with 8 bases matching TRBD1. With V trimmed by 2 bases and J by 0 bases, 5 bases remained unmatched. Germline assignment: CDR1 SGHNT and CDR2 YENEEA. The CDR3 spans 17 residues.

This chain connects TRBV11-3 to TRBJ2-2, with D unclear. Germline V gives CDR1 SGHNT, CDR2 YENEEA. Deletions cut 0 bases from V and 3 bases from J, with 11 bases between. The CDR3 covers 16 residues. The CDR3 DNA follows: TGTGCCAGCAGCTTAGATTCTAGGAGTTACACCGGGGAGCTGTTTTTT. Its translation is CASSLDSRSYTGELFF.

This clone appeared a single time. The chain recombines TRBV30 with TRBJ2-3, with D unresolved. CDR1 GTSNPN and CDR2 SVGIG come from the germline V gene (reference sequence). The CDR3 spans 15 residues. V lost 0 bases, J lost 5 bases, and 15 bases lay in between. CDR3 protein: CAWSVPGPAGDTQYF. CDR3 DNA sequence: TGTGCCTGGAGTGTACCAGGCCCCGCCGGAGATACGCAGTATTTT.

This chain connects TRBV19 to TRBJ1-4; possibly TRBD1 for D (5 bases). The CDR3 has 15 amino acids. Germline V CDR1 and CDR2: LNHDA, SQIVND (reference sequence). V lost 1 base to trimming and J lost 6 bases, with 12 bases between them. CDR3 sequence: CASSIGSDIHEKLFF. The CDR3 DNA reads TGTGCCAGTAGTATAGGATCGGACATTCATGAAAAACTGTTTTTT.

The J gene is TRBJ2-2, the V gene TRBV11-3; D is ambiguous. CDR3 length: 14 residues. The germline V gene has CDR1 SGHNT and CDR2 YENEEA. Between the trimmed V and J ends, which lost 5 bases and 7 bases, there was a span of 14 bases. The CDR3 region is CASSQVDLGGELFF. CDR3 nucleotide sequence: TGTGCCAGCAGCCAAGTGGACCTGGGCGGGGAGCTGTTTTTT.

The V gene is TRBV19, the J gene TRBJ2-7; either TRBD1 or TRBD2 may supply D (5 bases each). The ends were cut back, 3 bases at V and 0 bases at J, with 9 bases in the middle. In germline, CDR1 is LNHDA, CDR2 SQIVND (reference sequence). The CDR3 contains 14 residues. This chain's CDR3 is CASSMGTVSYEQYF. DNA for the CDR3: TGTGCCAGTAGTATGGGGACGGTCTCCTACGAGCAGTACTTC.